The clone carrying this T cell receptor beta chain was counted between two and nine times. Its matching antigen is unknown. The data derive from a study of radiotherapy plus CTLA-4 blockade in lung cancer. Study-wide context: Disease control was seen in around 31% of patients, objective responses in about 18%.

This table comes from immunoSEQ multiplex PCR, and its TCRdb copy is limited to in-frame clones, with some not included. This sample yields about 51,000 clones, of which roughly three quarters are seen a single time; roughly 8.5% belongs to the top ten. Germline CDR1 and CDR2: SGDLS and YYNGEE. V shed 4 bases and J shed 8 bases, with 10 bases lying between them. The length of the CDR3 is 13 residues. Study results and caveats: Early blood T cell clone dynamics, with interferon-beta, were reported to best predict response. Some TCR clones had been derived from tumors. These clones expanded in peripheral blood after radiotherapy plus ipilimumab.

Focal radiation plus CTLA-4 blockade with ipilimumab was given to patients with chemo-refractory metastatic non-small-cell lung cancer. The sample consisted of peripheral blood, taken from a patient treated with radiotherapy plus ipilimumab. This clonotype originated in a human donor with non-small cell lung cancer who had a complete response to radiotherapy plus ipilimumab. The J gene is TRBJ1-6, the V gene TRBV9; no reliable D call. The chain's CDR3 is CASSIDTHSPLHF. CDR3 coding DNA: TGTGCCAGCAGCATCGACACCCATTCACCCCTCCACTTT. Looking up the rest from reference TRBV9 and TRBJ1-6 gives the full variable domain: DSGVTQTPKHLITATGQRVTLRCSPRSGDLSVYWYQQSLDQGLQFLIQYYNGEERAKGNILERFSAQQFPDLHSELNLSSLELGDSALYFCASSIDTHSPLHFGNGTRLTVT.